This T cell receptor (beta chain) was retrieved from a study of cytomegalovirus exposure and HLA in healthy donors. The PCR employed 60 Vbeta primers together with 13 Jbeta primers. The method was immunoSEQ multiplex PCR; TCRdb's version includes in-frame clones alone and lacks a portion of them. In the table there are 65,000 to 85,000 clones, just over 85% of which are singletons. CDR1 is LNHDA and CDR2 is SQIVND in the germline V gene (reference sequence). The CDR3 contains 13 residues. Trimming stripped 7 bases from V and 2 bases from J, with 11 bases between. Note on this clone: Its antigen is as yet unknown.

Notes on the study in general: Previously analyzed data showed that most TCR beta V segments were productive at a frequency of about 87% or about 30%. Certain sequence variants were highly shared and formed a cluster, and this cluster was likely a sequencing artifact. TCR sequences were mostly rare, though some public TCRs occurred in many donors.

This chain uses TRBV19 with TRBJ1-2; a weak D match, TRBD1 (5 bases). This sequence was found in a woman in her twenties or thirties in good health and CMV-seronegative. The sequencing input was PBMCs. In nucleotides, the CDR3 is TGTGCCAGTATCCCAGGGCCGAACTATGGCTACACCTTC. Protein product: CASIPGPNYGYTF.